Below are 3 T cell receptor beta chains sequenced from a single sample in a study of blood T cells in healthy people across ages. The second PCR ran roughly 6 to 11 cycles with a sample-barcoded 5' primer and J-beta primers. MiXCR, run by TCRdb on the 5' RACE reads, gives a single entry per CDR3 protein. In the table there are fewer than 950,000 distinct CDR3 sequences, around 34% of which are singletons. Sequences were obtained from blood. The receptors here all came from a man aged 18 to 30 in good health.

Worth noting for this clonotype: Since a much larger clone is just one base distant, this may be a read error. The chain joins TRBV3-1 to TRBJ2-1, with 9 nucleotides matching TRBD2. V gave up 11 bases and J gave up 3 bases; unmatched junction bases: 8. Germline CDR1 reads LGHDT; CDR2 reads YNNKEL (reference sequence). The CDR3 runs 14 residues. CDR3 DNA: TGTGCCGCCCGGAATAGCGGGGGCTACAATGAGCAGTTCTTC. Encoded protein: CAARNSGGYNEQFF.

The rearrangement joins TRBV5-1 to TRBJ1-5, with no clear D. Germline CDR1 is SGHRS and CDR2 is YFSETQ. The CDR3 covers 14 residues. Between the trimmed V and J ends, which lost 1 base and 4 bases, there was a span of 9 bases. The DNA of the CDR3 is TGCGCCAGCAGCTTGAATTCGCCGAATCAGCCCCAGCATTTT. Translation gives CASSLNSPNQPQHF. Based on the CDR3 plus reference TRBV5-1 and TRBJ1-5, the full variable domain is KAGVTQTPRYLIKTRGQQVTLSCSPISGHRSVSWYQQTPGQGLQFLFEYFSETQRNKGNFPGRFSGRQFSNSRSEMNVSTLELGDSALYLCASSLNSPNQPQHFGDGTRLSIL.

The V and J genes are TRBV27 and TRBJ2-1; D remains unclear. The CDR3 is made up of 14 amino acids. Germline CDR1 and CDR2: MNHEY and SMNVEV (reference sequence). Trimming pared 0 bases from V and 13 bases from J, leaving 16 bases between. CDR3 in amino acids: CASSLSAITETQFF. As DNA, the CDR3 is TGTGCCAGCAGTTTATCGGCGATAACAGAGACCCAGTTCTTC.